This T cell receptor (beta chain) was sequenced in a study of blood T cell repertoires in COVID-19 (TCRdb year 2020). Looking at the study overall: Samples covering the acute and convalescent phases of COVID-19 were provided by collaborators in the United States, Italy and Spain. HLA class I and class II types, where available, came from metadata supplied by the sample provider rather than from assay-based typing. The repertoires were released in a freely available public database meant as a resource for research on the immune response to SARS-CoV-2. The dataset comprised deeply sampled blood TCRbeta repertoires from subjects exposed to, actively infected with, or recovered from COVID-19. The prospective study material was composed of cDNA or gDNA derived from T cells, B-cell-depleted T cells, or PBMCs. A de-identified subject ID, COVID-19 status, age in years and sex were almost always included in the sample metadata. The samples were drawn from the first 160 participants of the ongoing ImmuneRACE study and from some 1,300 subjects provided by 6 global collaborators. Overall study outcomes, separate from this receptor: How much clinical and demographic metadata was included differed by source and by participant, and the metadata was provided uncurated.

TCRbeta CDR3 regions were amplified from genomic DNA using the immunoSEQ Assay, a bias-controlled multiplex PCR. The paper's processing steps were these. The number of nucleated cells in each sample was estimated from the amplification of reference gene primers within the assay. Sequence reads were collapsed and filtered to measure the absolute abundance of every unique TCRbeta CDR3 rearrangement. For each sample, productive Simpson clonality was calculated as the square root of Simpson's diversity index over productive rearrangements. The table comes from immuneACCESS by way of TCRdb, which keeps in-frame sequences with V and J called. Part of the clones is missing from these tables; in studies checked, under half for an unresolved V gene and the rest for unknown reasons. That table gives V, J and clone size, and the DNA gave D and trimming. For this sample the table gives a few hundred thousand clones, of which around 85% were detected only once. The ten largest clonotypes hold roughly 3.4% of the sample.

The CDR3 runs 15 amino acids, cysteine and phenylalanine included. Only the CDR3 portion is preserved as DNA: 45 bases, with reading frame beginning at the first base. CDR1 is given as LNHDA and CDR2 as SQIVND, both from the germline V gene (reference sequence). V is shortened by 6 bases, J by 1 base, and the region joining them spans 15 bases. This clone was counted a few times. This receptor's antigen is unknown. No base qualities exist here, and no much larger clone lies one base off it. Whole blood was collected in K2EDTA tubes by collaborating institutions according to the institutions' own protocols. For TCRbeta analysis, collaborators shipped samples as frozen whole blood, isolated PBMCs, or DNA extracted from either of those sample types.

Sequenced sample: peripheral blood. Recombination linked TRBV19 to TRBJ1-2; TRBD1 is perhaps the D gene, given 6 matching bases. The TCR originated in a young woman with acute or convalescent COVID-19. The DNA reads TGTGCCAGTAGCCCGGGACAAGAAATTAACTATGGCTACACCTTC. It encodes CASSPGQEINYGYTF.